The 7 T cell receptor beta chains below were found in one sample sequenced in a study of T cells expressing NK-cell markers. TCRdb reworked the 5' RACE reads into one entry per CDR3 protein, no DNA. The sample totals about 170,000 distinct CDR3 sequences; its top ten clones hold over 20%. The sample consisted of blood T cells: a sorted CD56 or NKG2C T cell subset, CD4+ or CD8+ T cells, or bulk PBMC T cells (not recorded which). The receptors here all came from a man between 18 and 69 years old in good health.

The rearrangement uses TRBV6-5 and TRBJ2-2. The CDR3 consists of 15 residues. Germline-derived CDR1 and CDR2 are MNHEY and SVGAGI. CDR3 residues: CASSYSLASTGELFF.

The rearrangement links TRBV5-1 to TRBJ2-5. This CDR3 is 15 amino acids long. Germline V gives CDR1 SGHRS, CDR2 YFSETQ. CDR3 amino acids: CASSLDGLPQETQYF. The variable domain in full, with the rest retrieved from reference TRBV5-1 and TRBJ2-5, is KAGVTQTPRYLIKTRGQQVTLSCSPISGHRSVSWYQQTPGQGLQFLFEYFSETQRNKGNFPGRFSGRQFSNSRSEMNVSTLELGDSALYLCASSLDGLPQETQYFGPGTRLLVL.

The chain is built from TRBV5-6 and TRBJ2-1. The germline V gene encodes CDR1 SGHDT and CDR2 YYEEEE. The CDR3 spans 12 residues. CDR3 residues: CASSVDSFEQFF.

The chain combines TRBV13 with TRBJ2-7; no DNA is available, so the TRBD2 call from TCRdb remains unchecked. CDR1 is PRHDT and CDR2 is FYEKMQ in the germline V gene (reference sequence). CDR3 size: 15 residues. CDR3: CASSLSAGPTYEQYF. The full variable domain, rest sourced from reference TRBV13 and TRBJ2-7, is AAGVIQSPRHLIKEKRETATLKCYPIPRHDTVYWYQQGPGQDPQFLISFYEKMQSDKGSIPDRFSAQQFSDYHSELNMSSLELGDSALYFCASSLSAGPTYEQYFGPGTRLTVT.

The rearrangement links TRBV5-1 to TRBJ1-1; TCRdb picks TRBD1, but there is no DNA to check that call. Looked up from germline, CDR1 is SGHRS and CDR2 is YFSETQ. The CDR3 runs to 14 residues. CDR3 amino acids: CASSLAGQGYEAFF.

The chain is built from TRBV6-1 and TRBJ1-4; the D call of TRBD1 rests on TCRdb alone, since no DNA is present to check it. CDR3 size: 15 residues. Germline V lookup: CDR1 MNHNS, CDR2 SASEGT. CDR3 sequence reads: CASSRGTGGNEKLFF.

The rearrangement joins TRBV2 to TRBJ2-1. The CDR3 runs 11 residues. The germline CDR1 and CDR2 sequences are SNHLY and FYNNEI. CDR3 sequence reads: CASWGSRGQFF.